These 2 T cell receptor beta chains originate from one sample sequenced in a study of tumor-infiltrating lymphocytes in primary liver carcinoma. Total RNA and DNA came together from approximately 20-30 mg of bulk tissue without cell sorting. A constant-region primer primed TCR beta cDNA synthesis from about 490 ng of total RNA. Amplification in three nested multiplex PCR rounds with slightly modified ARM-PCR gave rise to TCR beta libraries. Forward primers for TRBV1-TRBV30 and a C-beta reverse primer served the first two PCR rounds, at 10 cycles each. Each CDR3 protein is one row after TCRdb ran MiXCR on the multiplex PCR reads. The top ten hold around 19% of the sample, which has 75,000 to 90,000 distinct CDR3 sequences, 72% seen once. The sequenced sample was liver tumor tissue from sampling region 1. Subset noted: tumor region T1, superior pole. The receptors shown here come from a man aged 35-49 years with primary liver carcinoma and hepatitis B virus infection.

In regard to this clonotype: One end of the junction is discordant with germline, which a read error may explain. J is TRBJ1-1 and V is TRBV6-5; weak D call: TRBD1 (5 bases). Germline values: CDR1 MNHEY, CDR2 SVGAGI. The CDR3 extends over 14 amino acids. The CDR3 DNA reads as TGTGCCATCAGCTTGGGGGGAGCGAACACCGAAGCTTTCTTT. This gives the protein CAISLGGANTEAFF.

The J gene is TRBJ2-5, the V gene TRBV2; possibly TRBD2 for D (5 bases). V lost 7 bases and J lost 7, with 16 bases in between. The CDR3 is 13 residues long. CDR1 SNHLY and CDR2 FYNNEI come from the germline V gene. CDR3 sequence reads: CASNDTVGGTQYF. CDR3 bases: TGTGCCAGCAATGATACGGTAGGAGGGACCCAGTACTTC.